The 20 T cell receptor beta chains below all came from one sample that was sequenced in a study of T-cell reconstitution after alpha-beta-depleted transplantation in children. Using unique molecular identifiers, the investigators prepared the TCRbeta library. TCRdb re-called the PCR reads through MiXCR, storing one row per CDR3 protein. The sample includes about 200,000 distinct CDR3 sequences, approximately 6.8% of them seen just once. The material was PBMCs, obtained before TCRalphabeta/CD19-depleted stem cell transplant. All receptors come from a girl less than two years old with combined immunodeficiency, due to receive a stem cell transplant.

This clonotype has a count of ten or more. The chain recombines TRBV5-1 with TRBJ1-1; no reliable D call. Germline V gives CDR1 SGHRS, CDR2 YFSETQ. The V end was cut by 0 bases, the J end by 1 base, with 7 bases between. CDR3 size: 14 residues. This CDR3 reads CASSLAQSNTEAFF. DNA of the CDR3: TGCGCCAGCAGCTTGGCACAGTCGAACACTGAAGCTTTCTTT.

This clonotype appeared many times. The rearrangement uses TRBV21-1 and TRBJ1-2; the DNA was not used to check the table's D call, TRBD1. TRBV21-1 has pseudogene status. The CDR3 extends over 19 amino acids. The CDR3 region has the DNA TGTGCCAGCAGCAAATCCACCCGGGACAGGGGGCCCCTTAGATATGGCTACACCTTC. Translated: CASSKSTRDRGPLRYGYTF.

This clonotype appeared many times. This rearrangement joins TRBV20-1 to TRBJ2-1; the D is unclear. V shed 1 base and J shed 4 bases, with 8 bases lying between them. CDR3 length equals 13 residues. Germline V gene sequence: CDR1 DFQATT, CDR2 SNEGSKA (reference sequence). CDR3 protein: CSARGLGYNEQFF. The DNA for the CDR3 is TGCAGTGCTAGAGGACTTGGGTACAATGAGCAGTTCTTC.

This clonotype was recorded many times. This chain connects TRBV7-6 to TRBJ1-4, with D possibly TRBD1 on 6 matching bases. Per germline, CDR1 SGHVS and CDR2 FNYEAQ. The CDR3 totals 16 residues. V lost 0 bases and J lost 8, with 16 bases in between. This CDR3 is CASSLASGGGLEKLFF. CDR3 in DNA: TGTGCCAGCAGCTTAGCGTCGGGCGGGGGGCTCGAAAAACTGTTTTTT.

This clonotype was counted at least ten times. V usage is TRBV15 and J usage is TRBJ2-1; possible D gene TRBD2, 6 bases. The germline V gene encodes CDR1 LNHNV and CDR2 YYDKDF (reference sequence). Trimming took 5 bases from V and 4 from J, leaving 12 bases between them. The CDR3 has 14 amino acids. CDR3 in DNA: TGTGCCACCAGCCAGGGACTTTCTTACAATGAGCAGTTCTTC. It codes for CATSQGLSYNEQFF.

This clonotype appeared many times. Here the CDR3 DNA reads TGTGCCAGCAGCTGCTGGACTGAACCTTACGAGCAGTACTTC. Encoded protein: CASSCWTEPYEQYF. The chain carries TRBV7-9 and TRBJ2-7; maybe TRBD2 (5 bases). The CDR3 is 14 residues long. Germline V gives CDR1 SEHNR, CDR2 FQNEAQ (reference sequence). Trimming shortened V by 4 bases and J by 4 bases, and 14 bases separated the two germline ends.

In its sample, this clonotype was seen many times. The chain employs TRBV7-2 and TRBJ2-7; D unclear. Trimming removed 3 bases from V and 5 bases from J, with 20 bases in between. Germline V gene sequence: CDR1 SGHTA, CDR2 FQGNSA. The CDR3 covers 16 residues. CDR3 sequence (DNA): TGTGCCAGCAGCTTTGCCCCCGGTGTGGGCTGGGACGAGCAGTACTTC. It specifies CASSFAPGVGWDEQYF.

V and J are TRBV5-1 and TRBJ1-1, with 9 bases lining up with TRBD1. Germline V gene lookup returns CDR1 SGHRS and CDR2 YFSETQ. This CDR3 has 15 amino acids. V was clipped by 6 bases and J by 5 bases; unmatched bases: 11. CDR3 sequence: CASTGQGQLATEAFF. CDR3 in DNA: TGCGCCAGCACGGGACAGGGACAGCTAGCGACTGAAGCTTTCTTT.

This clonotype was counted ten times or more. This chain uses TRBV3-1 with TRBJ2-7; 14 bases map to TRBD2. Germline CDR1 is LGHDT and CDR2 is YNNKEL (reference sequence). The CDR3 is 20 amino acids. The V gene end was trimmed by 4 bases and the J gene end by 4 bases; junction bases not matched to a gene: 18. The chain's CDR3 is CASSPYPTSGRAQLDYEQYF. CDR3 DNA sequence: TGTGCCAGCAGCCCCTACCCGACTAGCGGGAGGGCCCAGTTGGATTACGAGCAGTACTTC.

The CDR3 reads CSVDTGEEITGELFF. In nucleotides, the CDR3 is TGCAGCGTTGATACAGGGGAAGAGATCACCGGGGAGCTGTTTTTT. The chain is built from TRBV29-1 and TRBJ2-2; the match to TRBD1 covers 7 bases. CDR3 length equals 15 residues. V was clipped by 3 bases and J by 4 bases; unmatched bases: 8. CDR1 SQVTM and CDR2 ANQGSEA come from the germline V gene.

Many counts were recorded for this clonotype. The chain recombines TRBV24-1 with TRBJ2-1; 10 bases align to TRBD2. V gave up 4 bases and J gave up 11 bases; unmatched junction bases: 7. CDR1 is KGHDR, CDR2 SFDVKD, per germline. The CDR3 has 14 amino acids. The CDR3 reads CATSENSGRYKQFF. The CDR3 nucleotides read TGTGCCACCAGTGAAAATAGCGGGAGGTATAAGCAGTTCTTC.

The sample holds many counts of this clonotype. The chain recombines TRBV5-6 with TRBJ2-5; no clear D gene. CDR1 and CDR2 (germline): SGHDT, YYEEEE. The V end lost 1 base, the J end lost 4 bases, and 17 bases lay between the germline ends. This CDR3 spans 16 amino acids. CDR3 loop: CASSLSRTWAGETQYF. The CDR3 DNA sequence: TGTGCCAGCAGCTTGTCTCGGACCTGGGCAGGAGAGACCCAGTACTTC.

This clonotype appeared many times. V is TRBV29-1 and J is TRBJ2-1, with 8 bases that match TRBD2. The ends lost 3 bases at V and 2 bases at J; junction bases unmatched: 6. Germline CDR1 SQVTM, CDR2 ANQGSEA. This CDR3 has 15 residues. The CDR3: CSVDPSGLPYNEQFF. DNA for the CDR3: TGCAGCGTTGACCCTAGCGGGCTCCCCTACAATGAGCAGTTCTTC.

The rearrangement joins TRBV12-3 or TRBV12-4 to TRBJ2-1; 7 bases agree with TRBD2. V lost 6 bases, J lost 8 bases, and 7 bases stayed unmatched. The CDR3 loop spans 13 amino acids. CDR3 DNA: TGTGCCAGCAGCTCAACTAGCGCTTATGAGCAGTTCTTC. As protein: CASSSTSAYEQFF.

This clonotype was counted ten times or more. CDR3 amino acids: CASSRDSSYNSPLHF. The CDR3 DNA reads TGTGCCAGCAGTAGGGACAGCTCCTATAATTCACCCCTCCACTTT. The chain uses TRBV25-1 and TRBJ1-6, with 7 bases lining up with TRBD1. This CDR3 has 15 amino acids. Trimming removed 5 bases from V and 0 bases from J; junction bases left unmatched: 1. Germline V CDR1 and CDR2: MGHDK, SYGVNS.

This clonotype has ten or more counts. The CDR3 DNA reads TGTGCCAGCAGCCATCAAGAGACCCAGTACTTC. It translates to CASSHQETQYF. The chain employs TRBV3-1 and TRBJ2-5, with D unclear. CDR1 LGHDT and CDR2 YNNKEL come from the germline V gene (reference sequence). The V and J ends lost 3 bases and 2 bases respectively, with 1 base between them. The CDR3 is 11 amino acids.

At least ten counts were recorded for this clonotype. The V and J genes are TRBV29-1 and TRBJ2-1; the match to TRBD1 covers 11 bases. After removal of 4 bases from V and 6 bases from J, the junction contained 14 bases not matched to a gene. Germline V gene lookup returns CDR1 SQVTM and CDR2 ANQGSEA. CDR3 length: 17 residues. CDR3 bases: TGCAGCGTTGCGGGACTGGAAGGACAGGGGGCTTTCAATGAGCAGTTCTTC. It is translated as CSVAGLEGQGAFNEQFF.

Many counts were recorded for this clonotype. The chain uses TRBV9 and TRBJ2-1, with 8 bases that match TRBD2. Germline V CDR1 and CDR2: SGDLS, YYNGEE. CDR3 size: 16 residues. Germline trimming cut 0 bases from V and 2 bases from J; bases unmatched to any gene: 4. CDR3 DNA sequence: TGTGCCAGCAGCGTAGAGCGGGAGCACACCTACAATGAGCAGTTCTTC. Amino acid sequence: CASSVEREHTYNEQFF.

This clonotype was counted a few times. The V and J genes are TRBV28 and TRBJ1-4; weak D call: TRBD1 (6 bases). The V end was cut by 5 bases, the J end by 8 bases, with 6 bases between. Germline CDR1 MDHEN, CDR2 SYDVKM. The CDR3 loop spans 11 amino acids. The DNA for the CDR3 is TGTGCCAGCAGTACAGGGGAAAAACTGTTTTTT. Protein sequence: CASSTGEKLFF.

The V and J genes are TRBV4-1 and TRBJ2-3, with 10 bases fitting TRBD2. CDR3 length: 19 amino acids. The germline gives CDR1 MGHRA, CDR2 YSYEKL. After removal of 0 bases from V and 0 bases from J, the junction contained 9 bases not matched to a gene. The CDR3 DNA reads TGCGCCAGCAGCCAAGATCCGCCTAGCGGGGGCCTCAGCACAGATACGCAGTATTTT. Protein: CASSQDPPSGGLSTDTQYF.